These 30 T cell receptor beta chains share one sample of origin, sequenced in a study of cytomegalovirus exposure and HLA in healthy donors. Amplification used 60 Vbeta primers and 13 Jbeta primers. Clones were sequenced by immunoSEQ multiplex PCR, and TCRdb holds only the in-frame ones, with some missing. This sample has some 120,000 clones, with about 80% found just once. The sample was PBMCs. Receptors were obtained from a human donor in good health.

The chain combines TRBV16 with TRBJ2-3; 9 bases fit TRBD2. V trimming: 4 bases; J trimming: 1 base; junction bases outside the gene matches: 3. The CDR3 has 15 amino acids. CDR1 KGHSY and CDR2 FQNENV come from the germline V gene. Here the CDR3 reads CASSLSGGRTDTQYF. The DNA of the CDR3 is TGTGCCAGCAGCCTTAGCGGGGGTCGCACAGATACGCAGTATTTT. The entire variable domain, with the rest obtained from reference TRBV16 and TRBJ2-3, is as follows: GEEVAQTPKHLVRGEGQKAKLYCAPIKGHSYVFWYQQVLKNEFKFLISFQNENVFDETGMPKERFSAKCLPNSPCSLEIQATKLEDSAVYFCASSLSGGRTDTQYFGPGTRLTVL.

The count of this clone is one. The chain uses TRBV25-1 and TRBJ1-5; D unclear. V was pared by 0 bases and J by 8 bases, with 11 bases between. Germline assignment: CDR1 MGHDK and CDR2 SYGVNS. The CDR3 has 14 residues. The CDR3 sequence: CASSEYGVMEPQHF. The CDR3 DNA reads as TGTGCCAGCAGTGAATACGGAGTCATGGAGCCCCAGCATTTT. Full variable domain (remainder filled in from reference TRBV25-1 and TRBJ1-5): EADIYQTPRYLVIGTGKKITLECSQTMGHDKMYWYQQDPGMELHLIHYSYGVNSTEKGDLSSESTVSRIRTEHFPLTLESARPSHTSQYLCASSEYGVMEPQHFGDGTRLSIL.

The chain carries TRBV5-1 and TRBJ1-2, with D perhaps matching TRBD1 (5 bases). The CDR3 sequence is 13 residues long. The V and J ends lost 5 bases and 2 bases respectively, with 10 bases between them. Germline-derived CDR1 and CDR2 are SGHRS and YFSETQ. CDR3 nucleotides: TGCGCCAGCAGATATGACAGCAACTATGGCTACACCTTC. This translates into CASRYDSNYGYTF.

This chain joins TRBV7-9 and TRBJ1-3, with D maybe TRBD1 (6 bases). Germline-derived CDR1 and CDR2 are SEHNR and FQNEAQ (reference sequence). V was clipped by 3 bases and J by 2 bases, with 11 bases between them. CDR3 length: 15 residues. CDR3 bases: TGTGCCAGCAGCTTTCAGACAGGCCCTGGAAACACCATATATTTT. Translation gives CASSFQTGPGNTIYF.

The chain uses TRBV6-6 and TRBJ1-1; D unclear. Germline CDR1 and CDR2: MNHNY and SVGAGI (reference sequence). The V and J ends lost 4 bases and 3 bases respectively, with 3 bases between them. This CDR3 has 11 residues. As DNA, the CDR3 is TGTGCCAGCAGTTCTTACACTGAAGCTTTCTTT. It translates to CASSSYTEAFF.

V is TRBV19 and J is TRBJ2-3, with a possible D match to TRBD2 (5 bases). Looked up from germline, CDR1 is LNHDA and CDR2 is SQIVND (reference sequence). The CDR3 covers 15 residues. With 4 bases removed from V and 2 bases from J, the gap between germline ends came to 13 bases. In DNA form, the CDR3 reads TGTGCCAGTAGTACCGGCGAGGGTACCACAGATACGCAGTATTTT. Translating it yields CASSTGEGTTDTQYF.

There are a few counts of this clone. The V call is TRBV5-4, the J call TRBJ1-1; the match to TRBD1 covers 7 bases. This CDR3 region has 14 residues. V lost 5 bases to trimming and J lost 4 bases; unmatched junction nucleotides: 8. The germline V gene has CDR1 SGHNT and CDR2 YYREEE (reference sequence). The chain's CDR3 is CASREGALVTEAFF. The CDR3 DNA reads TGTGCCAGCAGGGAGGGGGCGTTGGTCACTGAAGCTTTCTTT.

J is TRBJ1-6 and V is TRBV5-1; D is unclear. V dropped 3 bases and J dropped 7 bases, with 11 bases sitting between them. Per germline, CDR1 SGHRS and CDR2 YFSETQ. The CDR3 is 14 residues long. The chain's CDR3 is CASSSRRENSPLHF. CDR3 in DNA: TGCGCCAGCAGCTCCAGACGGGAAAATTCACCCCTCCACTTT.

V and J are TRBV7-2 and TRBJ2-1; possible D gene TRBD2, 6 bases. CDR3 size: 15 residues. Trimming stripped 2 bases from V and 3 bases from J, with 11 bases between. Germline values: CDR1 SGHTA, CDR2 FQGNSA. The CDR3 DNA reads as TGTGCCAGCAGCTTACTAGCGTCCTTCTACAATGAGCAGTTCTTC. This translates into CASSLLASFYNEQFF.

The J gene is TRBJ2-2, the V gene TRBV5-1; the match to TRBD2 covers 11 bases. The germline gives CDR1 SGHRS, CDR2 YFSETQ. This CDR3 contains 18 residues. Germline trimming cut 4 bases from V and 5 bases from J; bases unmatched to any gene: 13. The CDR3 bases are TGCGCCAGCAGCCCCAGCCATAGCGGGGGGGCCCGGACCGGGGAGCTGTTTTTT. It is translated as CASSPSHSGGARTGELFF.

This clone was seen just once. The rearrangement joins TRBV9 to TRBJ2-5; D is perhaps TRBD2 (6 bases). The length of the CDR3 is 15 residues. The germline V and J ends were trimmed by 1 base and 5 bases, with 15 bases remaining between them. Germline lookup yields CDR1 SGDLS and CDR2 YYNGEE. The chain's CDR3 is CASSVRAVAGETQYF. The CDR3 region has the DNA TGTGCCAGCAGCGTACGTGCGGTTGCGGGGGAGACCCAGTACTTC.

Only one count was recorded for this clone. The gene calls are TRBV10-3 and TRBJ1-1; 7 bases match TRBD1. V dropped 6 bases and J dropped 0; count of bases not matched to a gene: 10. Per the germline V gene, CDR1 is ENHRY and CDR2 is SYGVKD. The CDR3 has 16 amino acids. CDR3 nucleotides: TGTGCCATCAGCGGGGACAGAACCCATCTGAACACTGAAGCTTTCTTT. This gives the protein CAISGDRTHLNTEAFF.

In DNA form, the CDR3 reads TGTGCCAGCAGCCAAGAAGGGACTAGCAGGAGCTCCTACGAGCAGTACTTC. Protein: CASSQEGTSRSSYEQYF. The chain employs TRBV4-2 and TRBJ2-7; 9 bases align to TRBD2. The V gene's germline CDR1 is LGHNA and CDR2 YNFKEQ. Trimming removed 0 bases from V and 0 bases from J; junction bases left unmatched: 6. The CDR3 extends over 17 amino acids.

The rearrangement uses TRBV18 and TRBJ2-2; the match to TRBD2 covers 12 bases. CDR3 size: 16 residues. Trimming at V came to 5 bases and at J to 3 bases, leaving 4 bases not matched to a gene. Germline assignment: CDR1 KGHSH and CDR2 LQKENI. CDR3 in amino acids: CASSSGLAGHTGELFF. CDR3 DNA sequence: TGTGCCAGCTCATCTGGACTAGCGGGACACACCGGGGAGCTGTTTTTT.

The chain is built from TRBV14 and TRBJ2-3, with 10 bases aligning to TRBD2. The CDR3 covers 17 residues. V dropped 2 bases and J dropped 5; count of bases not matched to a gene: 10. From germline, CDR1 is SGHDN and CDR2 FVKESK. CDR3 residues: CASSQMRAGGRGDTQYF. CDR3 DNA: TGTGCCAGCAGCCAAATGCGAGCGGGGGGGCGAGGAGATACGCAGTATTTT.

The chain employs TRBV6-4 and TRBJ2-2, with 11 bases identical to TRBD2. The CDR3 is 16 residues long. Germline trimming cut 6 bases from V and 7 bases from J; bases unmatched to any gene: 10. Per the germline V gene, CDR1 is MRHNA and CDR2 is SNTAGT. The CDR3: CASRTIAGGQVGELFF. The CDR3 bases are TGTGCCAGCAGGACGATAGCGGGGGGGCAGGTCGGGGAGCTGTTTTTT.

The rearrangement joins TRBV4-1 to TRBJ1-1; D is unresolved. The CDR3 covers 12 residues. Deletions cut 3 bases from V and 4 bases from J, with 6 bases between. Germline assignment: CDR1 MGHRA and CDR2 YSYEKL. CDR3 DNA sequence: TGCGCCAGCAGCCACCCGGGCACTGAAGCTTTCTTT. Protein product: CASSHPGTEAFF.

This chain links TRBV4-1 with TRBJ2-1; D might be TRBD2 (7 bases). Deletions cut 3 bases from V and 14 bases from J, with 14 bases between. Germline V gene lookup returns CDR1 MGHRA and CDR2 YSYEKL. The CDR3 runs to 12 residues. CDR3 coding DNA: TGCGCCAGCAGCCAGAGGGGGGGGGATAAGTTCTTC. Protein product: CASSQRGGDKFF.

This chain uses TRBV9 with TRBJ2-5; D remains ambiguous. Looked up from germline, CDR1 is SGDLS and CDR2 is YYNGEE. This CDR3 spans 13 amino acids. Trimming pared 7 bases from V and 5 bases from J, leaving 15 bases between. The CDR3, as DNA: TGTGCCAGCCGCGGCGTTAGCCAGGAGACCCAGTACTTC. Its translation: CASRGVSQETQYF.

About this clone: One end of the junction varies from germline; a read error may be responsible. CDR3 sequence reads: CASSLAISQGNSGYTF. CDR3 DNA sequence: TGTGCCAGCAGCTTGGCCATTTCGCAGGGTAACTCTGGCTACACCTTC. J is TRBJ1-2 and V is TRBV5-5; D might be TRBD1 (5 bases). The V gene's germline CDR1 is SGHKS and CDR2 YYEKEE (reference sequence). The CDR3 sequence is 16 residues long. Full variable domain (remainder filled in from reference TRBV5-5 and TRBJ1-2): DAGVTQSPTHLIKTRGQQVTLRCSPISGHKSVSWYQQVLGQGPQFIFQYYEKEERGRGNFPDRFSARQFPNYSSELNVNALLLGDSALYLCASSLAISQGNSGYTFGSGTRLTVV.

The chain couples TRBV18 to TRBJ1-1; tentative D call: TRBD1 (5 bases). V was pared by 4 bases and J by 1 base, with 10 bases between. Germline CDR1 is KGHSH and CDR2 is LQKENI. The CDR3 loop spans 14 amino acids. CDR3 sequence: CASSRDSRNTEAFF. For the CDR3, the DNA is TGTGCCAGCTCACGGGACTCACGGAACACTGAAGCTTTCTTT.

Note on this clone: This is likely a read error, given that the CDR3 carries no conserved phenylalanine or tryptophan at its end. No DNA is shown, since the ends of the CDR3 on it are uncertain; the CDR3 is the one TCRdb lists. The V and J genes are TRBV21-1 and TRBJ1-2; TRBD1 reflects the table's D call only, with no check against the DNA. TRBV21-1 is a documented pseudogene. The CDR3 adds up to 11 amino acids, both ends counted. CDR3 residues: CASSKVGQGVG.

This chain uses TRBV6-1 with TRBJ2-1; maybe TRBD1 (5 bases). Germline V CDR1 and CDR2: MNHNS, SASEGT. CDR3 length: 11 residues. V lost 6 bases and J lost 7, with 7 bases in between. CDR3 sequence (DNA): TGTGCCAGCAGCCAGGGAAATGAGCAGTTCTTC. It translates to CASSQGNEQFF.

The chain uses TRBV7-6 and TRBJ2-3; 7 bases are shared with TRBD2. The CDR3 has 18 residues. CDR1 and CDR2 from the germline V gene are SGHVS and FNYEAQ. Trimming took 1 base from V and 0 from J; bases not matched to a gene: 10. The DNA of the CDR3 is TGTGCCAGCAGCTTAGTTCTTTCTTCGGGGGGAAGCACAGATACGCAGTATTTT. This gives the protein CASSLVLSSGGSTDTQYF.

The chain joins TRBV6-1 to TRBJ1-2, with D maybe TRBD1 (5 bases). The CDR3 runs 13 residues. With 0 bases removed from V and 5 bases from J, the gap between germline ends came to 7 bases. Germline CDR1 MNHNS, CDR2 SASEGT. The CDR3 protein is CASSEAGVYGYTF. The DNA of the CDR3 is TGTGCCAGCAGTGAAGCAGGGGTATATGGCTACACCTTC.

This chain links TRBV19 with TRBJ1-6; D is ambiguous. Trimming cost V 5 bases and J 9 bases, with 17 bases left between them. The CDR3 has 15 residues. The germline V gene encodes CDR1 LNHDA and CDR2 SQIVND (reference sequence). CDR3 coding DNA: TGTGCCAGTAGTCTCCAAGGGTTCGCGGGTTCACCCCTCCACTTT. It encodes CASSLQGFAGSPLHF.

V is TRBV28 and J is TRBJ2-7; TRBD2 agrees at 8 bases. Germline CDR1 is MDHEN and CDR2 is SYDVKM. V dropped 7 bases and J dropped 6; count of bases not matched to a gene: 11. The CDR3 has 14 amino acids. CDR3 nucleotide sequence: TGTGCCAGCACCCTCGGCGGGAGGATTGGCGAGCAGTACTTC. It specifies CASTLGGRIGEQYF. The variable domain in full, with the rest retrieved from reference TRBV28 and TRBJ2-7, is DVKVTQSSRYLVKRTGEKVFLECVQDMDHENMFWYRQDPGLGLRLIYFSYDVKMKEKGDIPEGYSVSREKKERFSLILESASTNQTSMYLCASTLGGRIGEQYFGPGTRLTVT.

This chain's CDR3 is CSALGLSLYEQYF. The CDR3 DNA is TGCAGCGCCCTGGGACTTTCCCTCTACGAGCAGTACTTC. The chain links TRBV29-1 to TRBJ2-7; possible D gene TRBD2, 6 bases. Trimming took off 7 bases at V and 3 bases at J, with 16 bases between the two ends. The CDR3 is made up of 13 amino acids. Per germline, CDR1 SQVTM and CDR2 ANQGSEA.

The V and J genes are TRBV6-5 and TRBJ2-5, with D tentatively TRBD2 (6 bases). CDR3 length equals 16 residues. Germline V gene lookup returns CDR1 MNHEY and CDR2 SVGAGI. V was pared by 0 bases and J by 4 bases, with 15 bases between. Here the CDR3 DNA reads TGTGCCAGCAGTTACTCGAAAGTACGGGGACTAGAGACCCAGTACTTC. Translation gives CASSYSKVRGLETQYF.

V is TRBV12-5 and J is TRBJ2-7; maybe TRBD1 (6 bases). This CDR3 has 18 amino acids. CDR1 and CDR2 from the germline V gene are LGHNT and FRNRAP. With 0 bases removed from V and 3 bases from J, the gap between germline ends came to 21 bases. The CDR3 bases are TGTGCTAGTGGTTTGGTACCTTTTTACGGACAGTCCTTCTACGAGCAGTACTTC. Encoded protein: CASGLVPFYGQSFYEQYF.